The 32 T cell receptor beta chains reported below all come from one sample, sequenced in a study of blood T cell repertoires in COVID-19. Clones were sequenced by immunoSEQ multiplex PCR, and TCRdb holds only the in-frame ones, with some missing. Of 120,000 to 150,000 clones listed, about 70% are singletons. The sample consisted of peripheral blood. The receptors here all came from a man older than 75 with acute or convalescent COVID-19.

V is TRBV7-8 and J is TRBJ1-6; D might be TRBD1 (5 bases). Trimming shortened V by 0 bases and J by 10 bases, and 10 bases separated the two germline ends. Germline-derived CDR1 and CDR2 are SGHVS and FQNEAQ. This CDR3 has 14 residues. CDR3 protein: CASSLAQAPSPLHF. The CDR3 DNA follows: TGTGCCAGCAGCTTAGCACAGGCACCGTCACCCCTCCACTTT.

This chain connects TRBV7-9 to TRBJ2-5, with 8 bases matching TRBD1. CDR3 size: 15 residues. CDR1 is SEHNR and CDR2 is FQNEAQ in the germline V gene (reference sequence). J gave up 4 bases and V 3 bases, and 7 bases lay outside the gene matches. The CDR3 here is CASSFSGQGRETQYF. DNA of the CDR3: TGTGCCAGCAGCTTCTCCGGACAGGGCCGAGAGACCCAGTACTTC.

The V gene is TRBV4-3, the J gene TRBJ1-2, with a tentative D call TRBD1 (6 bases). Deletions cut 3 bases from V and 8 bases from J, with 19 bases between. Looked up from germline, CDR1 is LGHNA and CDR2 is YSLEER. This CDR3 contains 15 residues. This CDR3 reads CASSQIQQGLRGYTF. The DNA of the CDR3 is TGCGCCAGCAGCCAGATACAACAGGGCTTGAGAGGCTACACCTTC.

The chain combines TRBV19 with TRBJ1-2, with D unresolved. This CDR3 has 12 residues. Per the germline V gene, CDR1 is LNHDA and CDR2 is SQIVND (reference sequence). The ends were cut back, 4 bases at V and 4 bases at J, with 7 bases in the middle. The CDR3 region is CASSTTAYGYTF. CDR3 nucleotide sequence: TGTGCCAGTAGTACCACAGCCTATGGCTACACCTTC.

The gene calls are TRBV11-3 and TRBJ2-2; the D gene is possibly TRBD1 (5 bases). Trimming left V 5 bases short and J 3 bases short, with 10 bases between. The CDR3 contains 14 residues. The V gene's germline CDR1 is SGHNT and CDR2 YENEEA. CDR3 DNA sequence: TGTGCCAGCAGCCTCGACAGATACACCGGGGAGCTGTTTTTT. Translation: CASSLDRYTGELFF. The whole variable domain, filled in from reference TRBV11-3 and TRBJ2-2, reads EAGVVQSPRYKIIEKKQPVAFWCNPISGHNTLYWYLQNLGQGPELLIRYENEEAVDDSQLPKDRFSAERLKGVDSTLKIQPAELGDSAVYLCASSLDRYTGELFFGEGSRLTVL.

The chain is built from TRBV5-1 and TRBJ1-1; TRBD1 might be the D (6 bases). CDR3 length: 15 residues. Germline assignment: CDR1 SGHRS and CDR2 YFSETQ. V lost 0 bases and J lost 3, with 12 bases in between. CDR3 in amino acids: CASSLEVQGDTEAFF. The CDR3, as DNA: TGCGCCAGCAGCTTGGAAGTACAGGGAGACACTGAAGCTTTCTTT.

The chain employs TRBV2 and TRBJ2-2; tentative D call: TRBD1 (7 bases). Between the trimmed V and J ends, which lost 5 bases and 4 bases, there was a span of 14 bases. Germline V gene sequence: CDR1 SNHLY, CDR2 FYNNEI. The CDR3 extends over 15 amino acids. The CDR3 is CASSRQGGGTGELFF. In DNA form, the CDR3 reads TGTGCCAGCAGTCGACAGGGAGGCGGCACCGGGGAGCTGTTTTTT.

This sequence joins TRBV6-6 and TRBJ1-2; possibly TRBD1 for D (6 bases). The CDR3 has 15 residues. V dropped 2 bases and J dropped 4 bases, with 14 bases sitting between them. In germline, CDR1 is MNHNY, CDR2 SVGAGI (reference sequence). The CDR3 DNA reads TGTGCCAGCAGTTACCCGGGCAGGGGAAGCTATGGCTACACCTTC. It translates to CASSYPGRGSYGYTF.

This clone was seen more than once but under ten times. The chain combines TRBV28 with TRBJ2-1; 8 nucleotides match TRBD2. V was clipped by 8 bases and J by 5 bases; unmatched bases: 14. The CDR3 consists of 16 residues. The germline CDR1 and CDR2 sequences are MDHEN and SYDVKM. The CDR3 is CASSREGTRVDNEQFF. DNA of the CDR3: TGTGCCAGCTCCCGAGAGGGGACTAGGGTCGACAATGAGCAGTTCTTC.

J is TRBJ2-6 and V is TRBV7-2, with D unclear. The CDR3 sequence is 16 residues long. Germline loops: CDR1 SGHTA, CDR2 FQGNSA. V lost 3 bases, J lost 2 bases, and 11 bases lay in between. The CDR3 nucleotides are TGTGCCAGCAGCTTTTCCTGGAGTCCTGGGGCCAACGTCCTGACTTTC. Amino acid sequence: CASSFSWSPGANVLTF.

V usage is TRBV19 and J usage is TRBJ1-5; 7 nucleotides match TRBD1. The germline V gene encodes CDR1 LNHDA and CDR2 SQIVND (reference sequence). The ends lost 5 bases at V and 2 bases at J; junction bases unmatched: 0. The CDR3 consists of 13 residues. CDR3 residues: CASSGTGNQPQHF. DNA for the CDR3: TGTGCCAGTAGTGGGACAGGCAATCAGCCCCAGCATTTT. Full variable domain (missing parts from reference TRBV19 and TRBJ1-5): DGGITQSPKYLFRKEGQNVTLSCEQNLNHDAMYWYRQDPGQGLRLIYYSQIVNDFQKGDIAEGYSVSREKKESFPLTVTSAQKNPTAFYLCASSGTGNQPQHFGDGTRLSIL.

In nucleotides, the CDR3 is TGTGCCAGCAGCACTACTGGGACAGCGAGAAACACCATATATTTT. Its protein is CASSTTGTARNTIYF. The chain employs TRBV21-1 and TRBJ1-3; the table calls TRBD1, which could not be checked here. TRBV21-1 corresponds to a pseudogene. This CDR3 contains 15 residues.

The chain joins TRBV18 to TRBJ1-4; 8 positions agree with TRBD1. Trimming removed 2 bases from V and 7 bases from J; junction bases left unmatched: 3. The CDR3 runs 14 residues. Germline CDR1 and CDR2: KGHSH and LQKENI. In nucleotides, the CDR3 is TGTGCCAGCTCACCAATCGGACAGGGTGAAAAACTGTTTTTT. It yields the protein CASSPIGQGEKLFF.

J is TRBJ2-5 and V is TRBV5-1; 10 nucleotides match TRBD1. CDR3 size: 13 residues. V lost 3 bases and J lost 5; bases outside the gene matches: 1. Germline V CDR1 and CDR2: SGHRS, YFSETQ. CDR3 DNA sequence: TGCGCCAGCAGCTGGACAGGGGGGGAGACCCAGTACTTC. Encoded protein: CASSWTGGETQYF.

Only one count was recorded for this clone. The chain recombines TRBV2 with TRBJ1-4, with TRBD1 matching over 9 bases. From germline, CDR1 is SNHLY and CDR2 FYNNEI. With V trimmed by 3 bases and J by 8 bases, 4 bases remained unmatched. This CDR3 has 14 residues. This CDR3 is CASSEDRGTEKLFF. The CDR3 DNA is TGTGCCAGCAGTGAGGACAGGGGAACCGAAAAACTGTTTTTT. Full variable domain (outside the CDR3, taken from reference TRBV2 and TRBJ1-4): EPEVTQTPSHQVTQMGQEVILRCVPISNHLYFYWYRQILGQKVEFLVSFYNNEISEKSEIFDDQFSVERPDGSNFTLKIRSTKLEDSAMYFCASSEDRGTEKLFFGSGTQLSVL.

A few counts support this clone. The CDR3 coding sequence is TGTGCCAGCAGCTTACGGGTTGGGGATACGCAGTATTTT. Translation: CASSLRVGDTQYF. The rearrangement links TRBV11-2 to TRBJ2-3; unclear D gene. The CDR3 is made up of 13 amino acids. Deletions cut 2 bases from V and 6 bases from J, with 9 bases between. Germline V lookup: CDR1 SGHAT, CDR2 FQNNGV.

The CDR3 is CASSISPRTGELFF. The CDR3 coding sequence is TGTGCCAGTAGTATCTCGCCGCGCACCGGGGAGCTGTTTTTT. This chain uses TRBV19 with TRBJ2-2; no firm D call. V dropped 3 bases and J dropped 4 bases, with 9 bases sitting between them. CDR3 length: 14 amino acids. The germline gives CDR1 LNHDA, CDR2 SQIVND (reference sequence).

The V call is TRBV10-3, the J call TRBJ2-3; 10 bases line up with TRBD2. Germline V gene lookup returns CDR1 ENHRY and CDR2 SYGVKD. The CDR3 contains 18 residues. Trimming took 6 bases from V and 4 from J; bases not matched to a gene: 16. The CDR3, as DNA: TGTGCCATCAGGGGCTTACTGGGAGTAGCGGGGGGCCCAGATACGCAGTATTTT. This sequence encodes CAIRGLLGVAGGPDTQYF.

The CDR3 spells CASSETSGGWETQYF. The CDR3 bases are TGTGCCAGCAGCGAGACTAGCGGGGGATGGGAGACCCAGTACTTC. The chain links TRBV9 to TRBJ2-5, with 12 bases matching TRBD2. CDR1 SGDLS and CDR2 YYNGEE come from the germline V gene. Trimming took 3 bases from V and 5 from J; bases not matched to a gene: 5. This CDR3 region has 15 residues.

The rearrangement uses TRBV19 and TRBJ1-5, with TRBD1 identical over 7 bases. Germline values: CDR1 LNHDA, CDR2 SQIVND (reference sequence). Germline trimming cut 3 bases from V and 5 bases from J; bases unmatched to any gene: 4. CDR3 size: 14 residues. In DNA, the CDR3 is TGTGCCAGTAGTATTACAGGGGACGATCAGCCCCAGCATTTT. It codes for CASSITGDDQPQHF.

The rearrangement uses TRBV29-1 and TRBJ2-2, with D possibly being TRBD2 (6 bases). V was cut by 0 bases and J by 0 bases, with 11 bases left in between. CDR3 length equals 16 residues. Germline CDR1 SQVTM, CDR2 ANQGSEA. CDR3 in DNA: TGCAGCGTTGAAGATCCGACGGGGGCGAACACCGGGGAGCTGTTTTTT. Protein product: CSVEDPTGANTGELFF.

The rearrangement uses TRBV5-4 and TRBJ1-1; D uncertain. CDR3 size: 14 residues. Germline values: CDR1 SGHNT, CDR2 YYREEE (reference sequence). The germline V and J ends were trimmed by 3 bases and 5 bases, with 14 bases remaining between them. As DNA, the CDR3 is TGTGCCAGCAGCTCTGCCGGCGGTGCGACTGAAGCTTTCTTT. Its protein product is CASSSAGGATEAFF. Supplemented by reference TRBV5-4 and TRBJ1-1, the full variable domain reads ETGVTQSPTHLIKTRGQQVTLRCSSQSGHNTVSWYQQALGQGPQFIFQYYREEENGRGNFPPRFSGLQFPNYSSELNVNALELDDSALYLCASSSAGGATEAFFGQGTRLTVV.

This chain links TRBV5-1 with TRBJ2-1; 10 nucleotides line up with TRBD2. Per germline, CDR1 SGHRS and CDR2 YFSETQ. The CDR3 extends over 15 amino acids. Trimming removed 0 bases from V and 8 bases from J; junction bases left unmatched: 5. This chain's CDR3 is CASSLVGLARDEQFF. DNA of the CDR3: TGCGCCAGCAGCTTGGTGGGACTAGCGAGGGATGAGCAGTTCTTC.

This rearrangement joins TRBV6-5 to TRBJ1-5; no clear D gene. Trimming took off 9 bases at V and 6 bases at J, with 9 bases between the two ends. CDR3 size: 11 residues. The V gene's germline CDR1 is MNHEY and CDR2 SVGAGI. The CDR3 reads CASSNRQPQHF. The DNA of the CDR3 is TGTGCCAGTTCTAACCGTCAGCCCCAGCATTTT.

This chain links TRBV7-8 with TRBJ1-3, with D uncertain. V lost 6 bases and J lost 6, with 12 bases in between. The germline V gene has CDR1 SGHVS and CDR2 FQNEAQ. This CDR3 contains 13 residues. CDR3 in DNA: TGTGCCAGCAGTCAATCAACGGTAAACACCATATATTTT. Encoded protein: CASSQSTVNTIYF.

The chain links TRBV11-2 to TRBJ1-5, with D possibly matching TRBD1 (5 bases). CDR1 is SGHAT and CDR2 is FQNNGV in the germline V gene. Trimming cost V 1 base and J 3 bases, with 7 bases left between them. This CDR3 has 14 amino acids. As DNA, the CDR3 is TGTGCCAGCAGCTTAGGACAGCACAATCAGCCCCAGCATTTT. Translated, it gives CASSLGQHNQPQHF.

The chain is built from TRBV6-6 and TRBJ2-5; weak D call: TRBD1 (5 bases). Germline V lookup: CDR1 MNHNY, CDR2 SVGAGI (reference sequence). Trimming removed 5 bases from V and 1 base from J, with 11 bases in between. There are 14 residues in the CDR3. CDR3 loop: CASSRDSSQETQYF. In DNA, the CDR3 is TGTGCCAGCAGTAGAGACAGTTCCCAAGAGACCCAGTACTTC.

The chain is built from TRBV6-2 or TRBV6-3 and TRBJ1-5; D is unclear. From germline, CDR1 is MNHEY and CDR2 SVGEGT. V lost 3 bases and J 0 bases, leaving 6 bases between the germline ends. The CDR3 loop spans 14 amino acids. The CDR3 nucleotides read TGTGCCAGCAGTTATTCAGGTAGCAATCAGCCCCAGCATTTT. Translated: CASSYSGSNQPQHF.

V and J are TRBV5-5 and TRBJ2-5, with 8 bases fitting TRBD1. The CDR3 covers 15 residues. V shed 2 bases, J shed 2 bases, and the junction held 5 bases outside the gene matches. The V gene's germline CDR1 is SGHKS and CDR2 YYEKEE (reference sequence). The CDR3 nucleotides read TGTGCCAGCAGCTTCCGACAGGGGTGGCAAGAGACCCAGTACTTC. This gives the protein CASSFRQGWQETQYF.

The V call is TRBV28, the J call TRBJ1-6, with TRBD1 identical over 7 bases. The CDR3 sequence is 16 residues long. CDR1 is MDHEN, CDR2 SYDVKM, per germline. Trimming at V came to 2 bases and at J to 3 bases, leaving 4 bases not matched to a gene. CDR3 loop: CASSLTGAHYNSPLHF. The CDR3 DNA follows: TGTGCCAGCAGTTTAACAGGGGCCCACTATAATTCACCCCTCCACTTT.

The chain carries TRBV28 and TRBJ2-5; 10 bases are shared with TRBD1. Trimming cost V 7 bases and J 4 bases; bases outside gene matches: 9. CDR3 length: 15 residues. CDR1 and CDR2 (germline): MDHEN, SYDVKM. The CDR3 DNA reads TGTGCCAGCAAAGAGGGACAGGGGAGGCGAGAGACCCAGTACTTC. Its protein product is CASKEGQGRRETQYF.

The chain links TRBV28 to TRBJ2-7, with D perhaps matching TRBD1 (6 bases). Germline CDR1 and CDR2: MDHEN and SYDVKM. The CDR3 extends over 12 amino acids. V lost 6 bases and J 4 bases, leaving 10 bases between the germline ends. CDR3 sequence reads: CASRGQGYEQYF. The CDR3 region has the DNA TGTGCCAGCAGGGGCCAGGGGTACGAGCAGTACTTC.